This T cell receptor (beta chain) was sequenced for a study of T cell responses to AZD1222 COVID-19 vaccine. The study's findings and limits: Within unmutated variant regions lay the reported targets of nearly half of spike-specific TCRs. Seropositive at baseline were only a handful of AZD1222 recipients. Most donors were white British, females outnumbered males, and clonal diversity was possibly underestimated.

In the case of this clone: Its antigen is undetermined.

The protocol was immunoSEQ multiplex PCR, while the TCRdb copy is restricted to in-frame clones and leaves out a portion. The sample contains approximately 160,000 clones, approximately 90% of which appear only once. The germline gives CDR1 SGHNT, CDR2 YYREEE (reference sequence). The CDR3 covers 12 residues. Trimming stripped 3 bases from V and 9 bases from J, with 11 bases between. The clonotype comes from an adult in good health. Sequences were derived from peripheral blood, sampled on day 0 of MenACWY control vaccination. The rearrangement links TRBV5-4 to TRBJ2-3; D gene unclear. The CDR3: CASSSLVSTQYF. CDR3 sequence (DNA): TGTGCCAGCAGCTCCCTGGTCAGCACGCAGTATTTT.